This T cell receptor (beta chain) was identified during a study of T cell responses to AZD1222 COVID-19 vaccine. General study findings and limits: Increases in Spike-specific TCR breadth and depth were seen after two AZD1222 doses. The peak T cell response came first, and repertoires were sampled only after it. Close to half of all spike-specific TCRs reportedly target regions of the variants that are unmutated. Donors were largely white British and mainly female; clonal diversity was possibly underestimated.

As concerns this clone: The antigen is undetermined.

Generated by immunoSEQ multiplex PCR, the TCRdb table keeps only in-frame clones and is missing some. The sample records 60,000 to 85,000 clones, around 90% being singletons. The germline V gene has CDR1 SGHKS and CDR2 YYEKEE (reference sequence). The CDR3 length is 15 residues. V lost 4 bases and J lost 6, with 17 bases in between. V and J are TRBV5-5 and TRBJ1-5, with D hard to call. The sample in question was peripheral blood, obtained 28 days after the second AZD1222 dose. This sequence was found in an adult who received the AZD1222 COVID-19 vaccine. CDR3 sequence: CASSPSGGYGQPQHF. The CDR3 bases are TGTGCCAGCAGCCCTTCTGGAGGGTACGGTCAGCCCCAGCATTTT.